The 4 T cell receptor beta chains listed next were all sequenced from one sample in a study of blood T cell repertoires in COVID-19 (dated by TCRdb to 2018 to 2020). The method behind the library was the immunoSEQ multiplex PCR assay. Imported from immuneACCESS, the table was reduced by TCRdb to in-frame sequences with V and J called. These copies leave out some clones; in studies compared against another copy, an unresolved V gene accounts for under half, and the cause of the remainder is not known. The sample table shows 250,000 or so clones, and 80% to 90% are seen once. The ten largest clonotypes hold more than 1.5% of the sample. Sequenced: PBMCs or T cells enriched from blood (not recorded which). The receptors were gathered from a man aged 40-49 years who had recovered from COVID-19.

The CDR3 DNA reads as TGTGCCAGCAGTTTTTCGGCCCCATGGAGTGAAGCTTTCTTT. Translating gives CASSFSAPWSEAFF. The chain links TRBV28 to TRBJ1-1; the D is unclear. Germline CDR1 and CDR2: MDHEN and SYDVKM. CDR3 length: 14 amino acids. Deletions cut 3 bases from V and 7 bases from J, with 15 bases between.

CDR3 coding DNA: TGTGCCAGCAGCTTAGATCCGGGACTAGGGCTTAATGAGCAGTTCTTC. Protein sequence: CASSLDPGLGLNEQFF. The chain has TRBV7-8 and TRBJ2-1; TRBD2 agrees at 8 bases. The CDR3 is 16 residues long. Germline CDR1 and CDR2: SGHVS and FQNEAQ. V lost 1 base to trimming and J lost 7 bases; unmatched junction nucleotides: 9.

The DNA of the CDR3 is TGTGCCAGCACCGGGACAGGGCCTGGGGCCAACTACGAGCAGTACTTC. Translation: CASTGTGPGANYEQYF. The rearrangement links TRBV18 to TRBJ2-7; TRBD1 matches 9 bases. The V gene end was trimmed by 8 bases and the J gene end by 3 bases; junction bases not matched to a gene: 14. Germline values: CDR1 KGHSH, CDR2 LQKENI. This CDR3 comprises 16 residues.

This rearrangement joins TRBV6-4 to TRBJ2-1; unclear D gene. This CDR3 region has 16 residues. CDR1 MRHNA and CDR2 SNTAGT come from the germline V gene. V dropped 3 bases and J dropped 0 bases, with 12 bases sitting between them. CDR3: CASSEIAVRSYNEQFF. In DNA, the CDR3 is TGTGCCAGCAGTGAGATCGCGGTCCGCTCCTACAATGAGCAGTTCTTC.